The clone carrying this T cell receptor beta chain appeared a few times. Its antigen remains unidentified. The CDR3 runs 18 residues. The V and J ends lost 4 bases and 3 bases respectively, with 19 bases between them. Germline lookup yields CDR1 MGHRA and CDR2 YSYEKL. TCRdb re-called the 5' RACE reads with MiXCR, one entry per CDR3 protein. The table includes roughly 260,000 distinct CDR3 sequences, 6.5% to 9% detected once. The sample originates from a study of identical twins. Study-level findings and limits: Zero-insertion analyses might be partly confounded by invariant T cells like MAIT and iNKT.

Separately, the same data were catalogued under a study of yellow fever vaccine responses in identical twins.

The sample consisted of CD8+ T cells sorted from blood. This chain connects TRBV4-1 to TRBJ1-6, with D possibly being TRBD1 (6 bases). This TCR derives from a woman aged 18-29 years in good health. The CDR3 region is CASSPPHLQGLYNSPLHF. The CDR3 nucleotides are TGCGCCAGCAGCCCCCCCCACCTGCAGGGGCTCTATAATTCACCCCTCCACTTT.